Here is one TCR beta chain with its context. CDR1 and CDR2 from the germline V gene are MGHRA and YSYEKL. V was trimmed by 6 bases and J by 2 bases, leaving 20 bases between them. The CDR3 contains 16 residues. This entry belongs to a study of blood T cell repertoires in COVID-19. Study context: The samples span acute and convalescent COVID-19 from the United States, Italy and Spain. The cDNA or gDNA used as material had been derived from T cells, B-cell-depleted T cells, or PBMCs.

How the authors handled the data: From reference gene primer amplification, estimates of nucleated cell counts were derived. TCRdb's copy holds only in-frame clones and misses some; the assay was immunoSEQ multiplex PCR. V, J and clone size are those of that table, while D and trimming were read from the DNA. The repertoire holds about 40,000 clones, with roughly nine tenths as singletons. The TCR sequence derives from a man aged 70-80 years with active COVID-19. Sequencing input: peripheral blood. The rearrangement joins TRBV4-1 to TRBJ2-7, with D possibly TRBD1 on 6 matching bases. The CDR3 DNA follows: TGCGCCAGCAGTCGACTCGGGACACTTGAACCCTACGAGCAGTACTTC. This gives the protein CASSRLGTLEPYEQYF.